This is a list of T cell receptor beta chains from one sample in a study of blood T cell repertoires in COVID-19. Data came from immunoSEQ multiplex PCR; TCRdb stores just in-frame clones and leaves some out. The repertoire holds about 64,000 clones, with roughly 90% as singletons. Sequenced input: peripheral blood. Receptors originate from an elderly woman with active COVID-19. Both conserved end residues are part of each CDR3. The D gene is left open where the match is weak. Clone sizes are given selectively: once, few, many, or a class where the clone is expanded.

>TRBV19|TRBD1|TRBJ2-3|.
TGTGCCAGTAGGGACAGGGTCACAGATACGCAGTATTTT
CASRDRVTDTQYF
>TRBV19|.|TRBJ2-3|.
TGTGCCAGTAGTATTTCGGGGAATACGCAGTATTTT
CASSISGNTQYF
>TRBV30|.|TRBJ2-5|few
TGTGCCTGGAGTGTACTCAGCGGCCAGTACTTC
CAWSVLSGQYF
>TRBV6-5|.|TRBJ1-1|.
TGTGCCAGCCGTCCTCCCCCGGGGGTCGGGAATGAAGCTTTCTTT
CASRPPPGVGNEAFF
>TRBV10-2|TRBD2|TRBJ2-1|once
TGCGCCAGCAGTAGCGGGAGTTTCTCCTACAATGAGCAGTTCTTC
CASSSGSFSYNEQFF
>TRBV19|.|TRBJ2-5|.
TGTGCCAGTAGCTCTCAGGGTGGAGAGACCCAGTACTTC
CASSSQGGETQYF
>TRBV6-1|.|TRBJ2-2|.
TGTGCCAGCAGTGAAGTACTAGCGAACACCGGGGAGCTGTTTTTT
CASSEVLANTGELFF
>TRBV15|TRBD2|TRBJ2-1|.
TGTGCCACCAGCAGAGGTTCGGGACTAGCGGGAGATGAGCAGTTCTTC
CATSRGSGLAGDEQFF
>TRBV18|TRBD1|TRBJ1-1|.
TGTGCCAGCTCACCGGGGACAGGCCGCCATGGCACTGAAGCTTTCTTT
CASSPGTGRHGTEAFF
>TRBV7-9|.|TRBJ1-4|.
TGTGCCAGCAGCTTAGCGTCGTCCAGGGTCTCGACTAATGAAAAACTGTTTTTT
CASSLASSRVSTNEKLFF
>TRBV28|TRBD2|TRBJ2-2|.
TGTGCCAGCAGTTACGGCGGGAGTCCCCCCGGGGAGCTGTTTTTT
CASSYGGSPPGELFF
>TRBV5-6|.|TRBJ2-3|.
TGTGCCAGCAGCCAGCTCGGACAGCCTGGCACAGATACGCAGTATTTT
CASSQLGQPGTDTQYF
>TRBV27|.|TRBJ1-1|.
TGTGCCAGCAGGGAAGGATACTCGGGGACTGAAGCTTTCTTT
CASREGYSGTEAFF
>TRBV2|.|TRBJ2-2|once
TGTGCCAGCGGGGCGGATACCCCCAACACCGGGGAGCTGTTTTTT
CASGADTPNTGELFF
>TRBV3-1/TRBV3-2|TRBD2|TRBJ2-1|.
TGTGCCAGCAGGCTGGAGCGGGGGTTGGACTACAATGAGCAGTTCTTC
CASRLERGLDYNEQFF
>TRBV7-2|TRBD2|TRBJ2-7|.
TGTGCCAGCAGCTTAGGGGCCGGGAGGGCGGGCTACGAGCAGTACTTC
CASSLGAGRAGYEQYF
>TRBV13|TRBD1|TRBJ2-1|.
TGTGCCAGCAGCTTCCTGACAGGGGGCGCATCTGAGCAGTTCTTC
CASSFLTGGASEQFF
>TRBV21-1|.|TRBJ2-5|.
TGTGCCAGCACCCAGTACAGGGGAGAGACCCAGTACTTC
CASTQYRGETQYF
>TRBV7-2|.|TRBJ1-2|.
TGTGCCAGCAGCTTAGCGGCTACGGGGGACTACACCTTC
CASSLAATGDYTF
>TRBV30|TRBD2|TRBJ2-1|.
TGTGCCTGGGCGGTAGCGGGGACATCAATTTGGGAGCAGTTCTTC
CAWAVAGTSIWEQFF
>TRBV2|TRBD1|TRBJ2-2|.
TGTGCCAGCAGGACAGGGCAGACCAACACCGGGGAGCTGTTTTTT
CASRTGQTNTGELFF
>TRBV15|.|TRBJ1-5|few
TGTGCCACCAGCTCCTCTCGCGCAGGATTCAATCAGCCCCAGCATTTT
CATSSSRAGFNQPQHF
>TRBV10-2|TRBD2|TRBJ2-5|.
TGCGCCAGCAGTGAGTCGGGCGGGGGGCCCGAAAAGACCCAGTACTTC
CASSESGGGPEKTQYF
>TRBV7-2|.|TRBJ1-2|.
TGTGCCAGCAGCTCAGACAGAGGAGTTGGCTACACCTTC
CASSSDRGVGYTF
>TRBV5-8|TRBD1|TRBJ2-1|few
TGTGCCAGCAGCTTGGAAGGGACAGTCATCAATGAGCAGTTCTTC
CASSLEGTVINEQFF
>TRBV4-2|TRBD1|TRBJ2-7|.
TGTGCCAGCAGCCAAGGCGGGACAGGCATATACGAGCAGTACTTC
CASSQGGTGIYEQYF
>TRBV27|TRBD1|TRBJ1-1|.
TGTGCCAGCAGTATTCAAGGGACAGGGTACGTGGTGAACACTGAAGCTTTCTTT
CASSIQGTGYVVNTEAFF
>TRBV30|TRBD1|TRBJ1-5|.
TGTGCCTGGAGTGTAGGACAGGGGGGCAATCAGCCCCAGCATTTT
CAWSVGQGGNQPQHF
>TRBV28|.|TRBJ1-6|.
TGTGCCAGCAGTTTAAACACAGGGCGGAATTCACCCCTCCACTTT
CASSLNTGRNSPLHF
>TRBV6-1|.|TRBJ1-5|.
TGTGCCAGCAGTGAAGAGCCAGCGATATATAGCAATCAGCCCCAGCATTTT
CASSEEPAIYSNQPQHF
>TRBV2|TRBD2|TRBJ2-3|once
TGTGCCAGCAGGCGGCCGAGCGGGGTTAGGGATACGCAGTATTTT
CASRRPSGVRDTQYF
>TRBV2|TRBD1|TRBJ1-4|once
TGTGCCAGCAGTCGGACAGGAGACTCTTATGAAAAACTGTTTTTT
CASSRTGDSYEKLFF
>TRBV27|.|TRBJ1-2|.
TGTGCCAGCCGCCGGGGGGGACCTTATGGCTACACCTTC
CASRRGGPYGYTF
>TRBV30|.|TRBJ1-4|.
TGTGCCTGGAGGATACAGGGAGGGAGTCGAAAACTGTTTTTT
CAWRIQGGSRKLFF
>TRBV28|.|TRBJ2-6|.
TGTGCCAGCAGTCCGGCGGCAGGAGGTGTTTTGGGGGCCAACGTCCTGACTTTC
CASSPAAGGVLGANVLTF
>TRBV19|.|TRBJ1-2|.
TGTGCCAGTAGTACAGTGGTGGCGGTGGGCTACACCTTC
CASSTVVAVGYTF
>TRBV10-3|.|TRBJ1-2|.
TGTGCCATCAGGGTGGGGGACATTCAGGGCTACACCTTC
CAIRVGDIQGYTF
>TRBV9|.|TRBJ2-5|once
TGTGCCAGCAGCGTGATGCTACAAGAGACCCAGTACTTC
CASSVMLQETQYF
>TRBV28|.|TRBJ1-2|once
TGTGCCAGCAGTCCCCCCCAAGCAGGGGAAGAGGGCTACACCTTC
CASSPPQAGEEGYTF
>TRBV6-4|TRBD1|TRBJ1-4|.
TGTGCCAGCAGGAAGGAACAGGGGCCCAATGAAAAACTGTTTTTT
CASRKEQGPNEKLFF
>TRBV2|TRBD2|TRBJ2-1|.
TGTGCCAGCAGAGCCACTCCCTCTAGCGGGAGAAGGGATGAGCAGTTCTTC
CASRATPSSGRRDEQFF
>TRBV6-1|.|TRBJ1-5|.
TGTGCCAGCAGTGAAGCAGGGAAGGGAGGACAGCCCCAGCATTTT
CASSEAGKGGQPQHF
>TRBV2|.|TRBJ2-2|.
TGTGCCAGCAGTGGTGAGGGGGAGCTGTTTTTT
CASSGEGELFF
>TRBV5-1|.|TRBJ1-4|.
TGCGCCAGCAGCTTAGGGGAGGAGGATGAAAAGCTGTTTTTT
CASSLGEEDEKLFF
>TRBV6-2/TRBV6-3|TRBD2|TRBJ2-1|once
TGTGCCAGCAGTTACGTGCAGCGGGGGAGGATATTGTTCTTC
CASSYVQRGRILFF
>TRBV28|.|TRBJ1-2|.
TGTGCCAGCAGGACTGGGGGCGATAACTATGGCTACACCTTC
CASRTGGDNYGYTF
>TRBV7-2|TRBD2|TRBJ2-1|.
TGTGCCAGCAGCCGCGGGGGCGGGAGGTACAATGAGCAGTTCTTC
CASSRGGGRYNEQFF
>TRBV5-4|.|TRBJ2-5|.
TGTGCCAGCAGCTCGGAAGACGGGGGGACCCAGTACTTC
CASSSEDGGTQYF
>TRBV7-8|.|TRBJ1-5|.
TGTGCCAGCAGGAAGGGGCGGGAGGCTCGGAATCAGCCCCAGCATTTT
CASRKGREARNQPQHF
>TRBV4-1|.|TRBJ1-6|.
TGCGCCAGCAGCCGTCAAGGGACCGGCGGGGAGTCACCCCTCCACTTT
CASSRQGTGGESPLHF
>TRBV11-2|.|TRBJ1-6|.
TGTGCCAGCAGCTTAGGCGGTGCTGGGGGCGGTTCACCCCTCCACTTT
CASSLGGAGGGSPLHF
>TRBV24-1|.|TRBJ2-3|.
TGTGCCACCAGTTCAGGGAGCACAGATACGCAGTATTTT
CATSSGSTDTQYF